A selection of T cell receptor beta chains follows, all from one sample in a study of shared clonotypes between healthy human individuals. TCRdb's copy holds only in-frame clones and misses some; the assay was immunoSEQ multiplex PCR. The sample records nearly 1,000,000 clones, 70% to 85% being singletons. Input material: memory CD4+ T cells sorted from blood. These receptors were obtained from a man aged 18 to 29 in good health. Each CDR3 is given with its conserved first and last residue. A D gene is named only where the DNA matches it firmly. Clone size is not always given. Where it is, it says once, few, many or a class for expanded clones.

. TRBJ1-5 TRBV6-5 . TGTGCCAGCAGTTACAATGAGGGTCAGCCCCAGCATTTT CASSYNEGQPQHF
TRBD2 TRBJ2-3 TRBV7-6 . TGTGCCAGCAGCTCACGGCCAGCGGGAGTTTCAGATACGCAGTATTTT CASSSRPAGVSDTQYF
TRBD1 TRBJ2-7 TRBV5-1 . TGCGCCAGAACTATCCCGGGACAGGGGGTCTACGAGCAGTACTTC CARTIPGQGVYEQYF
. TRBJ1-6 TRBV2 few TGTGCCAGCTCCGACCCGGAAACGTCACCCCTCCACTTT CASSDPETSPLHF
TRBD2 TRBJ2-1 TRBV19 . TGTGCCAGTAGTACCCACCTAGCGGGGGGGCCCACCGAGCAGTTCTTC CASSTHLAGGPTEQFF
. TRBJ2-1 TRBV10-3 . TGTGCCATCAGTGGTGAATCCATCTCCTACAATGAGCAGTTCTTC CAISGESISYNEQFF
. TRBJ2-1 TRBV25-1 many TGTGCCAGCAGTGAAGGGGCGGGTACCGGGAATGAGCAGTTCTTC CASSEGAGTGNEQFF
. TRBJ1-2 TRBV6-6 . TGTGCCAGCAGTTACCTCTTGGAAGGTAACTATGGCTACACCTTC CASSYLLEGNYGYTF
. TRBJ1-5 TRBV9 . TGTGCCAGCAGCGCCGATGGACAATTCAATCAGCCCCAGCATTTT CASSADGQFNQPQHF
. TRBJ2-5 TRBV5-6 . TGTGCCAGCAGCTTCCGGTTTTCCCAGTACTTC CASSFRFSQYF
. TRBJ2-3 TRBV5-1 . TGCGCCAGCAGCTTTGACAGTTCTCTCACAGATACGCAGTATTTT CASSFDSSLTDTQYF
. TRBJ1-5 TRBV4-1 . TGCGCCAGCAGCCAAGATGGCGCGGTAGGGAATCAGCCCCAGCATTTT CASSQDGAVGNQPQHF
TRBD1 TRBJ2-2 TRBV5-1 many TGCGCCAGCAGCTTCCAGGGGGCGCCGGACACCGGGGAGCTGTTTTTT CASSFQGAPDTGELFF
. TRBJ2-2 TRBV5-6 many TGTGCCAGCAGCGATGACCCCTCTCCCACCGGGGAGCTGTTTTTT CASSDDPSPTGELFF
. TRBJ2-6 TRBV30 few TGTGCCTGGAGTCCCCTATCAGGCTGGGCCAACGTCCTGACTTTC CAWSPLSGWANVLTF
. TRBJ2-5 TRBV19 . TGTGCCAGTAGTATAGGGAGGGAAGAGACCCAGTACTTC CASSIGREETQYF
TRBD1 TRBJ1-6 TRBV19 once TGTGCCAGTGGTAGACAGGGGTATTCACCCCTCCACTTT CASGRQGYSPLHF
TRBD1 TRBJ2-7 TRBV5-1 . TGCGCCAGCAGCTTGGATACAGGGGCCTACGAGCAGTACTTC CASSLDTGAYEQYF
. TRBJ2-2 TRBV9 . TGTGCCAGCGCACCCCTGGCTAACACCGGGGAGCTGTTTTTT CASAPLANTGELFF
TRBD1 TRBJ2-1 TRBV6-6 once TGTGCCAGCACCCCCGGGACAGGGGTATCCAATGAGCAGTTCTTC CASTPGTGVSNEQFF
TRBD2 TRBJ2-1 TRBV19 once TGTGCCAGTAGTGCGACTAGCATCTATGAGCAGTTCTTC CASSATSIYEQFF
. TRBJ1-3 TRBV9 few TGTGCCAGCAGCGTAGGGGTCGGAAGCTCTGGAAACACCATATATTTT CASSVGVGSSGNTIYF
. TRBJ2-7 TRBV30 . TGTGCCTGGGGCAGGGGCTACGAGCAGTACTTC CAWGRGYEQYF
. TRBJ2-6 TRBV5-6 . TGTGCCAGCAGCTTAAACCGGGCAACTGGGGCCAACGTCCTGACTTTC CASSLNRATGANVLTF
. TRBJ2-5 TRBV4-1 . TGCGCCAGCAGCCTACTGGCGCAAGAGACCCAGTACTTC CASSLLAQETQYF
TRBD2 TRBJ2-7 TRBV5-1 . TGCGCCAGCAGCAGGGGGACTAGCGGGCTTCCCGTCGAGCAGTACTTC CASSRGTSGLPVEQYF
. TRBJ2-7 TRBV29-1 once TGCAGCGTTGTCAAGGACTTACCCTACGAGCAGTACTTC CSVVKDLPYEQYF
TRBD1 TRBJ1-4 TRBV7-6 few TGTGCCAGCAGCATGGACAGGAATGAAAAACTGTTTTTT CASSMDRNEKLFF
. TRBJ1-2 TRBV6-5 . TGTGCCAGCAGTTACGAGGGTGGTTATGGCTACACCTTC CASSYEGGYGYTF
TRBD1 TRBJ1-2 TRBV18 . TGTGCCAGCTCACTAGGGACAGGGACCTCAAACTATGGCTACACCTTC CASSLGTGTSNYGYTF
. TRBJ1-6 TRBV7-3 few TGTGCCAGCAGCTTAACGGGGAGTCGGACAACCGGTACGCCCCTCCACTTT CASSLTGSRTTGTPLHF
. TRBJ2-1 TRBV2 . TGTGCCAGCAGTCTTGTACCCGGCCTCAACTTCTTC CASSLVPGLNFF
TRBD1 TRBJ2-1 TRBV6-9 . TGTGCCAGCAGTTATCAACAGGGGGCAGGATCCTACAATGAGCAGTTCTTC CASSYQQGAGSYNEQFF
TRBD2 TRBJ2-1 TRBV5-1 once TGCGCCAGCAGCTTAAGCGGGAGTATCGATGAGCAGTTCTTC CASSLSGSIDEQFF
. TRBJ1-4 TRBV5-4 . TGTGCCAGCGCTGGGGCAGCTAATGAAAAACTGTTTTTT CASAGAANEKLFF
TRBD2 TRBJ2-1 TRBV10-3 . TGTGCCATCAGTGCCACTAGCGGGTTGGTCATTGGTGAGCAGTTCTTC CAISATSGLVIGEQFF
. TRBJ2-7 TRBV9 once TGTGCCAGCAGCGTAGGAGGGACAATCGGGGACGAGCAGTACTTC CASSVGGTIGDEQYF
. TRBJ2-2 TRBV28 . TGTGCCAGCAGTTCCCAAAACACCGGGGAGCTGTTTTTT CASSSQNTGELFF
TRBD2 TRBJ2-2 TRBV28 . TGTGCCAGCAGTTTTAGCGGGCCAGGGAACGGGGAGCTGTTTTTT CASSFSGPGNGELFF
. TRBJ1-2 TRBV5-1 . TGCGCCAGCAGCCCGGGGCTTCTAGACTATGGCTACACCTTC CASSPGLLDYGYTF
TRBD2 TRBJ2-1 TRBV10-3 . TGTGCCATCAGTGGAGTGGCTAGCGGGGGGGATAGCTCCTACAATGAGCAGTTCTTC CAISGVASGGDSSYNEQFF
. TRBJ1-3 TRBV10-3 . TGTGCCACCTTTACAGGGCCAAGCTCTGGAAACACCATATATTTT CATFTGPSSGNTIYF
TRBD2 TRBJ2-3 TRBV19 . TGTGCCAGCAATAAGCGGGCTAGCGGGAGTGCGGATACGCAGTATTTT CASNKRASGSADTQYF
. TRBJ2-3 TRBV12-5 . TGTGCTAGTGGTTTGTCATCATCTGAGACGCAGTATTTT CASGLSSSETQYF
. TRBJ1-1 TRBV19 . TGTGCCAGTAGTTCCGGGAGGAACACTGAAGCTTTCTTT CASSSGRNTEAFF
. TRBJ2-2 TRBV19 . TGTGCCAGTAAGCGAGGATCGAACACCGGGGAGCTGTTTTTT CASKRGSNTGELFF
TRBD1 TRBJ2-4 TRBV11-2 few TGTGCCAGCAGCTTAGATTGGACAGGGGGCGGCGGTAGCATTCAGTACTTC CASSLDWTGGGGSIQYF
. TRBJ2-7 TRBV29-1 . TGCAGCGTTGAATTCGCCCGGGGGCGTGGGTACGAGCAGTACTTC CSVEFARGRGYEQYF
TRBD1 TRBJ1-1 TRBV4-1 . TGCGCCAGCAGACGTTTCGGACAGGGTGGAACTGAAGCTTTCTTT CASRRFGQGGTEAFF
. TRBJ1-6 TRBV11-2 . TGTGCCAGCAGCTTTAGGCGAAGTAATTCACCCCTCCACTTT CASSFRRSNSPLHF
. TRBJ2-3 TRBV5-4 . TGTGCCAGCAGCCCTCCAGGGAAGGTTAAAGATACGCAGTATTTT CASSPPGKVKDTQYF
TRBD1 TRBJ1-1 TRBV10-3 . TGTGCCATCAGTGGGCCAGGGGGGCCGGCTTTCTTT CAISGPGGPAFF
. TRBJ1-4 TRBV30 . TGTGCCTGGAGTGTAAGTCAGCGTAATGAAAAACTGTTTTTT CAWSVSQRNEKLFF
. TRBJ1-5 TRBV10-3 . TGTGCCATCAGTGATGGGGGAGAACAGCCCCAGCATTTT CAISDGGEQPQHF